The 27 T cell receptor beta chains given below trace back to one sample, sequenced in a study of blood T cell repertoires in COVID-19. Sequenced by immunoSEQ multiplex PCR; TCRdb stores in-frame clones only, minus some. The data hold around 280,000 clones, with approximately 86% observed a single time. The sequenced sample was peripheral blood. All receptors derive from a man between 70 and 80 years old with acute or convalescent COVID-19.

The chain employs TRBV5-1 and TRBJ2-3; D not certain. V was cut by 4 bases and J by 2 bases, with 8 bases left in between. This CDR3 is built from 13 residues. CDR1 is SGHRS, CDR2 YFSETQ, per germline. Here the CDR3 DNA reads TGCGCCAGCAGCCTGACTTTCACAGATACGCAGTATTTT. It specifies CASSLTFTDTQYF.

The chain's CDR3 is CASSRGTYGGYTF. The CDR3 bases are TGTGCCAGCAGTCGGGGGACCTATGGCGGCTACACCTTC. J is TRBJ1-2 and V is TRBV6-2 or TRBV6-3, with D possibly TRBD1 on 5 matching bases. V was pared by 5 bases and J by 8 bases, with 15 bases between. This CDR3 has 13 residues. CDR1 MNHEY and CDR2 SVGEGT come from the germline V gene.

The CDR3 here is CASIPLREAFF. CDR3 DNA: TGTGCCAGCATTCCGTTGCGAGAAGCTTTCTTT. The gene calls are TRBV13 and TRBJ1-1; D unclear. CDR1 and CDR2 from the germline V gene are PRHDT and FYEKMQ (reference sequence). The CDR3 loop spans 11 amino acids. Trimming shortened V by 7 bases and J by 8 bases, and 11 bases separated the two germline ends.

The chain recombines TRBV7-9 with TRBJ2-7, with 7 bases matching TRBD2. The V gene's germline CDR1 is SEHNR and CDR2 FQNEAQ (reference sequence). This CDR3 contains 15 residues. The junction had 12 bases not matched to a gene; V was cut back by 5 bases and J by 5 bases. Here the CDR3 reads CASSPGTTESDEQYF. For the CDR3, the DNA is TGTGCCAGCAGCCCCGGGACTACAGAGAGCGACGAGCAGTACTTC.

This rearrangement joins TRBV6-1 to TRBJ1-5; the D gene is possibly TRBD1 (5 bases). CDR1 and CDR2 from the germline V gene are MNHNS and SASEGT. Trimming took 1 base from V and 7 from J, leaving 5 bases between them. CDR3 size: 12 residues. CDR3 nucleotide sequence: TGTGCCAGCAGTGAAGGGGGCCAGCCCCAGCATTTT. This gives the protein CASSEGGQPQHF.

The V call is TRBV6-5, the J call TRBJ2-3; 8 positions agree with TRBD2. Germline V gene sequence: CDR1 MNHEY, CDR2 SVGAGI. V shed 7 bases and J 6 bases; nucleotides not matched to a gene: 6. CDR3 length: 13 amino acids. The CDR3 nucleotides are TGTGCCAGCATGGTTCCGGGGGGGGATACGCAGTATTTT. Translated: CASMVPGGDTQYF.

This rearrangement joins TRBV7-2 to TRBJ1-2, with D perhaps TRBD1 (5 bases). Germline loops: CDR1 SGHTA, CDR2 FQGNSA. The CDR3 loop spans 15 amino acids. Trimming removed 3 bases at V and 5 bases at J, with 16 bases between. As DNA, the CDR3 is TGTGCCAGCAGCTTCCAGGGTATGGTCGGGTATGGCTACACCTTC. It codes for CASSFQGMVGYGYTF.

The chain couples TRBV14 to TRBJ1-1; 7 bases are a match to TRBD1. CDR1 SGHDN and CDR2 FVKESK come from the germline V gene. V lost 4 bases, J lost 3 bases, and 5 bases stayed unmatched. The CDR3 runs to 14 residues. In DNA, the CDR3 is TGTGCCAGCAGCCTCCTACAGGGGTACACTGAAGCTTTCTTT. As protein: CASSLLQGYTEAFF.

This rearrangement joins TRBV7-8 to TRBJ1-5, with 9 bases aligning to TRBD1. The CDR3 runs 15 residues. The junction had 2 bases not matched to a gene; V was cut back by 0 bases and J by 5 bases. Germline CDR1 and CDR2: SGHVS and FQNEAQ. The CDR3 DNA follows: TGTGCCAGCAGCTTAGCACAGGGGGCGGATCAGCCCCAGCATTTT. It encodes CASSLAQGADQPQHF.

The V call is TRBV5-1, the J call TRBJ2-5, with 7 bases lining up with TRBD1. With 1 base clipped from V and 5 bases from J, the junction kept 14 bases outside the gene matches. Germline V gives CDR1 SGHRS, CDR2 YFSETQ. The CDR3 loop spans 17 amino acids. The CDR3 loop is CASSLQGKGAKGETQYF. The CDR3 nucleotides read TGCGCCAGCAGCTTGCAGGGGAAGGGGGCCAAGGGGGAGACCCAGTACTTC.

This chain links TRBV19 with TRBJ2-2; tentative D call: TRBD1 (6 bases). Germline lookup yields CDR1 LNHDA and CDR2 SQIVND (reference sequence). Trimming removed 10 bases from V and 3 bases from J, with 9 bases in between. This CDR3 contains 12 residues. The CDR3 spells CATRGDTGELFF. CDR3 sequence (DNA): TGTGCCACCAGGGGAGACACCGGGGAGCTGTTTTTT. Drawing the rest from reference TRBV19 and TRBJ2-2, the complete variable domain is DGGITQSPKYLFRKEGQNVTLSCEQNLNHDAMYWYRQDPGQGLRLIYYSQIVNDFQKGDIAEGYSVSREKKESFPLTVTSAQKNPTAFYLCATRGDTGELFFGEGSRLTVL.

The V call is TRBV25-1, the J call TRBJ1-1, with D possibly matching TRBD1 (6 bases). V shed 3 bases and J shed 5 bases, with 16 bases lying between them. This CDR3 has 15 residues. Germline assignment: CDR1 MGHDK and CDR2 SYGVNS. The CDR3 DNA follows: TGTGCCAGCAGTGACCCTGGGGCAGGGGATACTGAAGCTTTCTTT. It yields the protein CASSDPGAGDTEAFF.

The chain couples TRBV28 to TRBJ1-2; D is unclear. Germline assignment: CDR1 MDHEN and CDR2 SYDVKM. The V and J ends lost 5 bases and 3 bases respectively, with 13 bases between them. This CDR3 spans 14 amino acids. CDR3 amino acids: CASSPGGPDYGYTF. In nucleotides, the CDR3 is TGTGCCAGCAGTCCCGGAGGGCCCGACTATGGCTACACCTTC.

The chain is built from TRBV18 and TRBJ2-7; weak D call: TRBD2 (6 bases). Germline V CDR1 and CDR2: KGHSH, LQKENI. CDR3 size: 16 residues. V shed 6 bases and J shed 0 bases, with 18 bases lying between them. In nucleotides, the CDR3 is TGTGCCAGCTCGCCCTATAGCGGAGATCCCTCCTACGAGCAGTACTTC. This translates into CASSPYSGDPSYEQYF.

The V call is TRBV7-9, the J call TRBJ2-7; the match to TRBD2 covers 8 bases. Germline V gene lookup returns CDR1 SEHNR and CDR2 FQNEAQ (reference sequence). The CDR3 is 14 amino acids. J gave up 3 bases and V 4 bases, and 5 bases lay outside the gene matches. CDR3 region: CASSSGTSYYEQYF. The CDR3 nucleotides are TGTGCCAGCAGCTCCGGGACTAGTTACTACGAGCAGTACTTC.

The chain employs TRBV5-6 and TRBJ2-3; the match to TRBD2 covers 11 bases. Losses at the gene ends were 4 bases for V and 2 bases for J; bases not matched to a gene: 9. CDR3 length: 17 residues. Per the germline V gene, CDR1 is SGHDT and CDR2 is YYEEEE. The CDR3: CASSPRTSGLNTDTQYF. CDR3 in DNA: TGTGCCAGCAGCCCCCGGACTAGCGGGCTGAACACAGATACGCAGTATTTT.

The table lists this clone with a count of one. The CDR3 spells CASSVRAGNTIYF. CDR3 coding DNA: TGTGCCAGCAGTGTGAGGGCCGGAAACACCATATATTTT. This rearrangement joins TRBV2 to TRBJ1-3; D gene uncertain. This CDR3 contains 13 residues. Germline values: CDR1 SNHLY, CDR2 FYNNEI. V lost 4 bases and J lost 4, with 8 bases in between.

The chain uses TRBV11-2 and TRBJ1-6, with D tentatively TRBD1 (5 bases). V was clipped by 2 bases and J by 5 bases, with 10 bases between them. CDR1 and CDR2 from the germline V gene are SGHAT and FQNNGV. This CDR3 region has 15 residues. The CDR3 protein is CASSLLGGDNSPLHF. CDR3 in DNA: TGTGCCAGCAGCTTATTGGGAGGGGATAATTCACCCCTCCACTTT.

V is TRBV6-4 and J is TRBJ2-2; possible D gene TRBD1, 6 bases. Germline assignment: CDR1 MRHNA and CDR2 SNTAGT. V lost 4 bases, J lost 0 bases, and 12 bases lay in between. The CDR3 sequence is 16 residues long. Here the CDR3 DNA reads TGTGCCAGCAGTGCAGGGGTAGGGGCGAACACCGGGGAGCTGTTTTTT. It codes for CASSAGVGANTGELFF.

The J gene is TRBJ2-3, the V gene TRBV5-1; TRBD2 aligns across 7 bases. The germline V gene has CDR1 SGHRS and CDR2 YFSETQ. The CDR3 spans 14 residues. V shed 2 bases, J shed 8 bases, and the junction held 8 bases outside the gene matches. CDR3 bases: TGCGCCAGCAGCTTACCTAAGACGGGGGGTACGCAGTATTTT. Amino acids: CASSLPKTGGTQYF.

The genes are TRBV2 and TRBJ1-5; 9 nucleotides match TRBD1. This CDR3 is 14 amino acids long. V dropped 6 bases and J dropped 7; count of bases not matched to a gene: 7. Germline V CDR1 and CDR2: SNHLY, FYNNEI. This CDR3 is CASSGDRAYQPQHF. CDR3 nucleotides: TGTGCCAGCAGCGGGGACAGGGCTTACCAGCCCCAGCATTTT.

CDR3 loop: CASSSGDRGYEQYF. CDR3 nucleotides: TGTGCCAGCAGTTCCGGGGACAGGGGGTACGAGCAGTACTTC. The chain uses TRBV5-4 and TRBJ2-7, with 11 positions matching TRBD1. CDR1 SGHNT and CDR2 YYREEE come from the germline V gene (reference sequence). The V gene end was trimmed by 5 bases and the J gene end by 4 bases; junction bases not matched to a gene: 5. This CDR3 has 14 amino acids.

The chain employs TRBV3-1 (or the pseudogene TRBV3-2) and TRBJ2-2, with TRBD1 as a possible D gene (5 bases). The CDR3 totals 16 residues. The germline CDR1 and CDR2 sequences are LGHDT and YNNKEL (reference sequence). V was shortened by 4 bases and J by 4 bases, with 16 bases between the two germline ends. As DNA, the CDR3 is TGTGCCAGCAGCCCCTACGGCGACAGAGGCACCGGGGAGCTGTTTTTT. This gives the protein CASSPYGDRGTGELFF.

The chain has TRBV7-2 and TRBJ1-1; 7 bases match TRBD1. Looked up from germline, CDR1 is SGHTA and CDR2 is FQGNSA. The CDR3 has 14 amino acids. Unmatched junction bases numbered 10, after V lost 5 bases and J lost 7 bases. CDR3 loop: CASSEWGQKVEAFF. The CDR3 DNA sequence: TGTGCCAGCAGCGAATGGGGACAGAAGGTTGAAGCTTTCTTT.

V is TRBV7-2 and J is TRBJ2-7; D remains ambiguous. The V gene's germline CDR1 is SGHTA and CDR2 FQGNSA. The CDR3 loop spans 14 amino acids. Trimming cost V 5 bases and J 3 bases, with 14 bases left between them. Here the CDR3 reads CASSQGAHGYEQYF. CDR3 DNA sequence: TGTGCCAGCAGCCAAGGAGCCCACGGCTACGAGCAGTACTTC. Variable domain in full (rest from reference TRBV7-2 and TRBJ2-7): GAGVSQSPSNKVTEKGKDVELRCDPISGHTALYWYRQSLGQGLEFLIYFQGNSAPDKSGLPSDRFSAERTGGSVSTLTIQRTQQEDSAVYLCASSQGAHGYEQYFGPGTRLTVT.

The CDR3 DNA follows: TGTGCCAGCAGCATGGACACCAATCAGCCCCAGCATTTT. Protein product: CASSMDTNQPQHF. The gene calls are TRBV7-3 and TRBJ1-5, with D tentatively TRBD1 (5 bases). This CDR3 is 13 amino acids long. The V end was cut by 5 bases, the J end by 3 bases, with 8 bases between. CDR1 and CDR2 (germline): SGHTA, FQGTGA.

The chain links TRBV10-3 to TRBJ2-2; no firm D call. CDR1 and CDR2 from the germline V gene are ENHRY and SYGVKD. CDR3 length equals 13 residues. V lost 4 bases to trimming and J lost 1 base, with 4 bases between them. The CDR3 nucleotides read TGTGCCATCAGTGGAGGGAACACCGGGGAGCTGTTTTTT. It is translated as CAISGGNTGELFF.